The TCR beta chain under discussion was sequenced for a study of T-cell reconstitution after alpha-beta-depleted transplantation in children. Whole-study findings and limits: Several hundred expanded graft clones reportedly gave rise to the alpha-beta T cells present about two months after transplant. Most T-cell counts and diversity one year after the transplant came from T cells that were newly produced. Elevated TCRbeta diversity at day 60 was traced, in some patients, to surviving recipient T cells and thymic progenitors.

For this clonotype: What it binds is unknown.

The CDR3 is 14 amino acids. Trimming pared 2 bases from V and 12 bases from J, leaving 19 bases between. Germline-derived CDR1 and CDR2 are MNHEY and SVGAGI. Unique molecular identifiers were built into the TCRbeta library. TCRdb re-called the PCR reads with MiXCR, one entry per CDR3 protein. The sample has 150,000 to 250,000 distinct CDR3 sequences, approximately 6% seen once; the top ten hold about 4.3%. The material sequenced was PBMCs, taken before TCRalphabeta/CD19-depleted stem cell transplant. The receptor was isolated from a girl younger than two with combined immunodeficiency, due to receive a stem cell transplant. This chain joins TRBV6-5 and TRBJ1-1; tentative D call: TRBD1 (5 bases). The CDR3 loop reads CASSYRAGRTRTFF. In DNA form, the CDR3 reads TGTGCCAGCAGTTACAGGGCAGGGCGAACTAGAACTTTCTTT.